The present entry profiles one TCR beta chain with its context. Its specificity is not known. This sample stems from a study of cytomegalovirus exposure and HLA in healthy donors. Study-wide results and limits: Association of 16,951 TCR beta sequences with HLA alleles was found at 0.05 false discovery rate in a later analysis. It was in a later analysis that TCR association rates were seen to vary by HLA locus, highest for DRB1 and lowest for HLA-C. Accurate prediction of most subjects' HLA-A and HLA-B alleles from TCR beta sequences was reported.

CDR1 is MDHEN, CDR2 SYDVKM, per germline. The CDR3 sequence is 16 residues long. Trimming cost V 5 bases and J 4 bases; bases outside gene matches: 11. PCR amplification relied on 60 Vbeta primers (plus 13 Jbeta primers). Some clones are missing from TCRdb's copy, which holds only in-frame ones; the method was immunoSEQ multiplex PCR. The top ten clones hold 2.3% of a sample with about 88,000 clones, about nine tenths of them seen once. The sequence came from a young man in good health and CMV-seronegative. Sequencing was performed on PBMCs. The rearrangement links TRBV28 to TRBJ2-4; 7 nucleotides line up with TRBD2. Written as DNA, the CDR3 is TGTGCCAGCAGTCTGGCGGGTCGGGGGGTTAAAAACATTCAGTACTTC. It specifies CASSLAGRGVKNIQYF.